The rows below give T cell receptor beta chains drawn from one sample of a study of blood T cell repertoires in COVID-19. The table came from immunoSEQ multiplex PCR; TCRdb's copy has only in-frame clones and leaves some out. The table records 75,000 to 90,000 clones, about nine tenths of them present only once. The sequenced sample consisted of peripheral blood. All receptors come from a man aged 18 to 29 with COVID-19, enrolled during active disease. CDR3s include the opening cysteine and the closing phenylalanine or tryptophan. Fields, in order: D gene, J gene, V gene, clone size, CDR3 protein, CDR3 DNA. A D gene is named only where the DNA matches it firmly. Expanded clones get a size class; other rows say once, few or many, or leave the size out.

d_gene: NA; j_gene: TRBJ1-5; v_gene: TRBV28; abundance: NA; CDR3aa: CASHDSNQPQHF; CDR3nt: TGTGCCAGCCACGACAGTAATCAGCCCCAGCATTTT
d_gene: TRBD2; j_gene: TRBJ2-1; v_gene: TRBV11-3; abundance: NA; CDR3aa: CASSSGLAGAQYNEQFF; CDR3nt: TGTGCCAGCAGCTCGGGACTAGCGGGCGCCCAATACAATGAGCAGTTCTTC
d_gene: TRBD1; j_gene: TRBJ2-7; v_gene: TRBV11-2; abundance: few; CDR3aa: CASRPTGFHEQYF; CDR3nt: TGTGCCAGCAGACCGACAGGGTTCCACGAGCAGTACTTC
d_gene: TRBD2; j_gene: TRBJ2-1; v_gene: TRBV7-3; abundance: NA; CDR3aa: CASSLGVAGGPYSYNEQFF; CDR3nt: TGTGCCAGCAGCTTAGGGGTAGCGGGAGGGCCTTACTCCTACAATGAGCAGTTCTTC
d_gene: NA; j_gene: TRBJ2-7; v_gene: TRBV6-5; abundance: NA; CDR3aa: CARLSGSYEQYF; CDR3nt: TGTGCCAGGCTCTCCGGCTCCTACGAGCAGTACTTC
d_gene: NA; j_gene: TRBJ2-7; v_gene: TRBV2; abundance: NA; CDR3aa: CATQRGYTYEQYF; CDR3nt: TGTGCCACCCAACGGGGATATACCTACGAGCAGTACTTC
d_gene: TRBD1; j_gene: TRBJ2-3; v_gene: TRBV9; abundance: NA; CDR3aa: CASSATGGADTQYF; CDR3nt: TGTGCCAGCAGCGCGACAGGGGGAGCAGATACGCAGTATTTT
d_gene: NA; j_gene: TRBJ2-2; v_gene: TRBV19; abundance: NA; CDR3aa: CASSIGGTGELFF; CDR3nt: TGTGCCAGTAGTATTGGGGGGACCGGGGAGCTGTTTTTT
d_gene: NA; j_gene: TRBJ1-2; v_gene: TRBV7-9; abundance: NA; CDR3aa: CASIHPGGVYGYTF; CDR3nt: TGTGCCAGCATCCATCCGGGGGGGGTCTATGGCTACACCTTC
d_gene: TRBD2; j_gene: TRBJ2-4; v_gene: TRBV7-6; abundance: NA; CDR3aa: CASSTGLAGGLKVVVKNIQYF; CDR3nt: TGTGCCAGCAGCACTGGACTAGCGGGAGGCCTCAAAGTTGTGGTCAAAAACATTCAGTACTTC
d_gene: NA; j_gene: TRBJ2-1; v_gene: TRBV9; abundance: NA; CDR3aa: CASSAGLAVDEQFF; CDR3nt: TGTGCCAGCAGCGCGGGACTGGCGGTGGATGAGCAGTTCTTC
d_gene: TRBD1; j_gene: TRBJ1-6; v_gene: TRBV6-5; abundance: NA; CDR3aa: CASSYRGLNSPLHF; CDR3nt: TGTGCCAGCAGTTACAGGGGGCTTAATTCACCCCTCCACTTT
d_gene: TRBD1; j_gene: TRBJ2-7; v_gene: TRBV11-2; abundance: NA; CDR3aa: CASSLLRDRGPYEQYF; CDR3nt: TGTGCCAGCAGCTTATTAAGAGACAGGGGGCCCTACGAGCAGTACTTC
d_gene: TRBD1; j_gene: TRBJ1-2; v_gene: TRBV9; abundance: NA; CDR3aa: CASSTRTGDSYGYTF; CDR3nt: TGTGCCAGCAGCACCCGGACAGGGGATAGCTATGGCTACACCTTC
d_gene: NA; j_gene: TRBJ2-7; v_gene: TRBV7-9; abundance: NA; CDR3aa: CASSLGGLVEQYF; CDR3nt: TGTGCCAGCAGCTTAGGGGGACTGGTTGAGCAGTACTTC
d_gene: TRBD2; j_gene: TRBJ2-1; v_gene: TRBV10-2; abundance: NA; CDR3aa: CASSLAGGSYNEQFF; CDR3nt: TGCGCCAGCAGTCTAGCGGGGGGCTCCTACAATGAGCAGTTCTTC
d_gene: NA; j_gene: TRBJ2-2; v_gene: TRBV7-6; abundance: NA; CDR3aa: CASSLLELRTGELFF; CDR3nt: TGTGCCAGCAGTTTATTGGAGCTGAGAACCGGGGAGCTGTTTTTT
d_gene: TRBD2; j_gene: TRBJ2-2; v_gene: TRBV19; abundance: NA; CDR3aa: CASSNVLLYRTSGRNTGELFF; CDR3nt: TGTGCCAGTAGTAACGTGCTGCTCTATCGGACTAGCGGGAGGAACACCGGGGAGCTGTTTTTT
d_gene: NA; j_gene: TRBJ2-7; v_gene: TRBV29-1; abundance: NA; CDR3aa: CSVEDGSRNEQYF; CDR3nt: TGCAGCGTTGAAGACGGGAGTAGAAACGAGCAGTACTTC
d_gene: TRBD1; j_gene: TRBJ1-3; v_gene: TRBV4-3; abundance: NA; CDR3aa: CASSNNRGSGGNTIYF; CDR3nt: TGCGCCAGCAGCAACAACAGGGGCAGCGGTGGAAACACCATATATTTT
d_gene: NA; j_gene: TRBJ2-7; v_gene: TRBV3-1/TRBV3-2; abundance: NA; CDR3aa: CASSPRTLSYEQYF; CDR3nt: TGTGCCAGCAGCCCCCGGACTCTTTCCTACGAGCAGTACTTC
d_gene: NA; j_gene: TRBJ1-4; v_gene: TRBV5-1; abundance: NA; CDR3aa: CASSLRAGAGKLLF; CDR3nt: TGCGCCAGCAGCTTGAGGGCAGGGGCCGGAAAACTGCTTTTT
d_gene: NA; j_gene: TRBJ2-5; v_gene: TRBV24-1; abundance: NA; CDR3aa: CATSDYQETQYF; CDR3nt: TGTGCCACCAGTGACTACCAAGAGACCCAGTACTTC
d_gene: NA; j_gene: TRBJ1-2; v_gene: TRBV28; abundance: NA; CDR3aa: CASSYFRDWYGYTF; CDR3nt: TGTGCCAGCAGTTATTTCAGGGATTGGTATGGCTACACCTTC
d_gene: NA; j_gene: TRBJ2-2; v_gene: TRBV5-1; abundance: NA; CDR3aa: CASSGTGTGELFF; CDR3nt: TGCGCCAGCAGCGGCACAGGAACCGGGGAGCTGTTTTTT
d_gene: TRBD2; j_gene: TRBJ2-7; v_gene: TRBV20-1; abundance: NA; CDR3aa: CSASRLAGFDEQYF; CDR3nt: TGCAGTGCTAGTCGGCTAGCGGGATTCGACGAGCAGTACTTC
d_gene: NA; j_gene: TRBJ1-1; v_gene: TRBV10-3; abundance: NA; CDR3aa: CAISESAVNTEAFF; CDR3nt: TGTGCCATCAGTGAGTCTGCGGTGAACACTGAAGCTTTCTTT
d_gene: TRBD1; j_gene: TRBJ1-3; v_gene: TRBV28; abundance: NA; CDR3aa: CASSLYRDRGHGNTIYF; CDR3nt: TGTGCCAGCAGTTTATACCGTGACAGGGGGCATGGAAACACCATATATTTT
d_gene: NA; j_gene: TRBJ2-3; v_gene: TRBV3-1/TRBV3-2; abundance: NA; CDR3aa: CASSGSPTDTQYF; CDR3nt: TGTGCCAGCAGCGGGAGCCCCACAGATACGCAGTATTTT
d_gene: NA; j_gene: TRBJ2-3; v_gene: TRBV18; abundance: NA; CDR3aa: CASSPGGDTQYF; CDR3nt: TGTGCCAGCTCACCGGGCGGGGATACGCAGTATTTT
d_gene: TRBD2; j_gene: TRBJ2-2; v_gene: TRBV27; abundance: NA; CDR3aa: CGAGGPTGELFF; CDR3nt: TGTGGGGCGGGAGGGCCGACCGGGGAGCTGTTTTTT
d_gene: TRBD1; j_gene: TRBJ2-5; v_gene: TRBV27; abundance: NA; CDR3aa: CASSLGTGGQETQYF; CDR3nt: TGTGCCAGCAGTCTTGGGACAGGGGGACAAGAGACCCAGTACTTC
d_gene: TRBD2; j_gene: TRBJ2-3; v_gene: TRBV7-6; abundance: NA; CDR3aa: CASSPGLAGFTDTQYF; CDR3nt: TGTGCCAGCAGCCCCGGACTAGCGGGATTCACAGATACGCAGTATTTT
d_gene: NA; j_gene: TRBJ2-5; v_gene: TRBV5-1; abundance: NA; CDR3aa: CASSLYTSTQETQYF; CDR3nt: TGCGCCAGCAGCTTGTACACGTCCACACAAGAGACCCAGTACTTC
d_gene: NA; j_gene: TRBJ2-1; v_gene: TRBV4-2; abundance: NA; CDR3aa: CASSQVLGVSYNEQFF; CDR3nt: TGTGCCAGCAGCCAAGTTCTCGGGGTCTCCTACAATGAGCAGTTCTTC
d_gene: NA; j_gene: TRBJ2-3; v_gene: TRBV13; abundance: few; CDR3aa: CASSQAGDTQYF; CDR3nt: TGTGCCAGCAGCCAAGCGGGAGATACGCAGTATTTT
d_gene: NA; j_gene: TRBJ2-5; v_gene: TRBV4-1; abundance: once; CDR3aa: CASSQVNRETQYF; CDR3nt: TGCGCCAGCAGCCAAGTAAACCGGGAGACCCAGTACTTC
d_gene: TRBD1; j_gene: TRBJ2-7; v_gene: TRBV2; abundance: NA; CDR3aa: CASGQGRRIEQYF; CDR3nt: TGTGCCTCCGGACAGGGGAGGCGGATCGAGCAGTACTTC
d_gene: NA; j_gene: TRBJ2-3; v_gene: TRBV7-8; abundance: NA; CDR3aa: CASSPASDWYTDTQYF; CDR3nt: TGTGCCAGCAGCCCGGCTAGCGACTGGTACACAGATACGCAGTATTTT
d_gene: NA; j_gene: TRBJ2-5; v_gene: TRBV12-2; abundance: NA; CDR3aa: CASRPAGLQATQYF; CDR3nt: TGTGCAAGTCGCCCGGCGGGACTCCAGGCGACCCAGTACTTC
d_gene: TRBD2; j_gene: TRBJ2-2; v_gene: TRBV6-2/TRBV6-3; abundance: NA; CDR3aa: CASSRLAGHTGELFF; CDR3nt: TGTGCCAGCAGCCGCCTAGCGGGCCACACCGGGGAGCTGTTTTTT
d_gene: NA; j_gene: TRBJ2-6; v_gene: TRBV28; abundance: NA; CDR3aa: CASSNYRTKAAGANVLTF; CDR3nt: TGTGCCAGCAGTAACTACCGGACTAAAGCCGCCGGGGCCAACGTCCTGACTTTC
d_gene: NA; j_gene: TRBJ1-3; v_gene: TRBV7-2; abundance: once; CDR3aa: CASSFFPGAGNTIYF; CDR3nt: TGTGCCAGCAGCTTCTTTCCAGGGGCTGGAAACACCATATATTTT
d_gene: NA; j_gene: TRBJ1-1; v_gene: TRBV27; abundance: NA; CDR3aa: CASTPTGSTEAFF; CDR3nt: TGTGCCAGCACCCCTACAGGGTCCACTGAAGCTTTCTTT
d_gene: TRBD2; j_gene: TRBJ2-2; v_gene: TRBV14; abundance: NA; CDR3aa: CASNPGLAGGANTGELFF; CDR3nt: TGTGCCAGCAACCCGGGACTAGCGGGTGGAGCAAACACCGGGGAGCTGTTTTTT
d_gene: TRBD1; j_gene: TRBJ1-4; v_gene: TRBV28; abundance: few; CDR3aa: CASSAWTGEGEKLLF; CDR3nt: TGTGCCAGCAGTGCCTGGACAGGGGAAGGTGAAAAACTGCTTTTT
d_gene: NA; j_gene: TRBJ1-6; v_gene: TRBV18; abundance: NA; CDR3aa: CASSITSSYNSPLHF; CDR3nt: TGTGCCAGCTCAATCACTTCCTCCTATAATTCACCCCTCCACTTT